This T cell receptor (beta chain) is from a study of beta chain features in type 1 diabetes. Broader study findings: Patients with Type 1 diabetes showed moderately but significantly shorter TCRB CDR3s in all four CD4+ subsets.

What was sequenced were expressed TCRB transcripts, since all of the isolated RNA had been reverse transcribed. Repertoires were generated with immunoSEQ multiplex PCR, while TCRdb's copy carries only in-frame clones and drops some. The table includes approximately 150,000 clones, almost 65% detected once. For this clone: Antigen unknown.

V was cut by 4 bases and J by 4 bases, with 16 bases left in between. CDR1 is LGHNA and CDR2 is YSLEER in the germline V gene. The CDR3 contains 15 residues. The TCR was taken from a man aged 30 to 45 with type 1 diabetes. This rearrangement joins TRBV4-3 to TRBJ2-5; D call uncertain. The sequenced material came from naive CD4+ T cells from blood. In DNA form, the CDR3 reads TGCGCCAGCAGCCGACAAATGGCGATCGGAGAGACCCAGTACTTC. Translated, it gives CASSRQMAIGETQYF.